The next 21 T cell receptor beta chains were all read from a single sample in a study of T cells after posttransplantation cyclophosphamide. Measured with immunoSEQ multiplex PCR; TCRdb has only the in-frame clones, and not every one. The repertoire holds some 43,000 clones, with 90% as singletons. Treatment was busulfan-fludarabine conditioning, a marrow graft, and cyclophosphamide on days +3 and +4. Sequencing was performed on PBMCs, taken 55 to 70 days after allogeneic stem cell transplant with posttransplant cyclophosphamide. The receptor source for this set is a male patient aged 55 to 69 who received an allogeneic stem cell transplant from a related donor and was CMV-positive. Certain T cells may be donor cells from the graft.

CDR3 region: CASSLARQGVNYGYTF. CDR3 coding DNA: TGTGCCAGCAGCTTGGCCAGGCAGGGGGTGAACTATGGCTACACCTTC. The chain combines TRBV5-6 with TRBJ1-2, with 7 positions matching TRBD1. The V gene end was trimmed by 0 bases and the J gene end by 2 bases; junction bases not matched to a gene: 7. The CDR3 is 16 residues long. CDR1 is SGHDT, CDR2 YYEEEE, per germline. Together with reference TRBV5-6 and TRBJ1-2, the CDR3 gives the full variable domain: DAGVTQSPTHLIKTRGQQVTLRCSPKSGHDTVSWYQQALGQGPQFIFQYYEEEERQRGNFPDRFSGHQFPNYSSELNVNALLLGDSALYLCASSLARQGVNYGYTFGSGTRLTVV.

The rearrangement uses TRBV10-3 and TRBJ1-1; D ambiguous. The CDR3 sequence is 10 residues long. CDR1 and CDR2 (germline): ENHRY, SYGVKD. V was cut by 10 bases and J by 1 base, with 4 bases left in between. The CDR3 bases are TGTGCCACAGGGAACACTGAAGCTTTCTTT. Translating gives CATGNTEAFF.

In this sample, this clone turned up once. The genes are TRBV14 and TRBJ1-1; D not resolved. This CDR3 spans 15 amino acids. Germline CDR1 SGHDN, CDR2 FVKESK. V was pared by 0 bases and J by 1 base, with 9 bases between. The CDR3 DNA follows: TGTGCCAGCAGCCAAGAGGCCAGAACGAACACTGAAGCTTTCTTT. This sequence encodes CASSQEARTNTEAFF.

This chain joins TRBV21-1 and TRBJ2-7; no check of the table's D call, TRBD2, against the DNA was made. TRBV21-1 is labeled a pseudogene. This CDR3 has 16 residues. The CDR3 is CASSAGSSGPPYEQYF. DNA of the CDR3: TGTGCCAGCAGCGCTGGATCAAGCGGGCCTCCCTACGAGCAGTACTTC.

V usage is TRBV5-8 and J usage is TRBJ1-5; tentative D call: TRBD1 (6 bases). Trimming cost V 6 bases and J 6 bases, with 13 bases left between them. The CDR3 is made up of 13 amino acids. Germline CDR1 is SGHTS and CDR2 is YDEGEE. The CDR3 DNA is TGTGCCAGCACTCGTCAGGGGTTTCAGCCCCAGCATTTT. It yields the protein CASTRQGFQPQHF.

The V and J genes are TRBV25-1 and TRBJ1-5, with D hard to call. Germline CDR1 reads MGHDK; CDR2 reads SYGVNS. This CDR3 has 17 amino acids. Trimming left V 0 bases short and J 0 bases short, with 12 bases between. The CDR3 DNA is TGTGCCAGCAGTGAATACCCCGGAGGGTATAGCAATCAGCCCCAGCATTTT. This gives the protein CASSEYPGGYSNQPQHF.

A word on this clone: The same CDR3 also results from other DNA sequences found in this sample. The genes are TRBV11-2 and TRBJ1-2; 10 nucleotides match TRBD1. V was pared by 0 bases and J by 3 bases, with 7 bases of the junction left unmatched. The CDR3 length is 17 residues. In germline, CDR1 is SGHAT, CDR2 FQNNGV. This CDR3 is CASSLDLGTGDHYGYTF. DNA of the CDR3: TGTGCCAGCAGCTTAGATCTTGGGACAGGGGACCACTATGGCTACACCTTC.

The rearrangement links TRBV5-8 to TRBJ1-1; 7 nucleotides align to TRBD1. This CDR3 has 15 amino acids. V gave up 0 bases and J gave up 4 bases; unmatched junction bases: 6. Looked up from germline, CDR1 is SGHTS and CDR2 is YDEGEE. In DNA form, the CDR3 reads TGTGCCAGCAGCTTGGGGGACAGAATGTCCACTGAAGCTTTCTTT. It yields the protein CASSLGDRMSTEAFF.

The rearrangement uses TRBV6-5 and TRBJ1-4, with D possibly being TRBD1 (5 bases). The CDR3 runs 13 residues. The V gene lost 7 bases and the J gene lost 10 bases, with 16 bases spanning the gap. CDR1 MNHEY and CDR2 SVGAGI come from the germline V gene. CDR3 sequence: CASTSTVLGKLFF. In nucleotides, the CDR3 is TGTGCCAGCACATCGACAGTTCTGGGAAAACTGTTTTTT.

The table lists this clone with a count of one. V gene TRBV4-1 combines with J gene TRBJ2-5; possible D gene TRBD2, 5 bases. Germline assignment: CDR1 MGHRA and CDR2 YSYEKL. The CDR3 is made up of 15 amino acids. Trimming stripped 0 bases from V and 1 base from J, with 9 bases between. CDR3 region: CASSQDREFQETQYF. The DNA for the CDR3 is TGCGCCAGCAGCCAAGATAGGGAGTTCCAAGAGACCCAGTACTTC.

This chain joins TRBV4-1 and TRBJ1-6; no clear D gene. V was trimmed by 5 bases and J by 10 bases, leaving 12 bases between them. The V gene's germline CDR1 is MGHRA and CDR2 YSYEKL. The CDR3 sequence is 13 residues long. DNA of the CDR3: TGCGCCAGCAGCGAAGGCATCCTATCACCCCTCCACTTT. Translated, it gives CASSEGILSPLHF.

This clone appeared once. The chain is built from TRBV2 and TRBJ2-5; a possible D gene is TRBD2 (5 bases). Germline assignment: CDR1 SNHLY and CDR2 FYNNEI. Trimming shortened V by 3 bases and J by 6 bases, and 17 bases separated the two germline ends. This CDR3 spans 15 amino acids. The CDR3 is CASSEAGEGKKTQYF. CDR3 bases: TGTGCCAGCAGTGAGGCCGGTGAGGGAAAGAAGACCCAGTACTTC.

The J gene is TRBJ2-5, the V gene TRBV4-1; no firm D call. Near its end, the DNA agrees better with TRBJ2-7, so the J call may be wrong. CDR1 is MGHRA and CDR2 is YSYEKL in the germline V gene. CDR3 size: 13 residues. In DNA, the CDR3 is TGCGCCAGCAGCCAAGTGGGCGTAGGCGAGCAGTACTTC. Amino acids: CASSQVGVGEQYF.

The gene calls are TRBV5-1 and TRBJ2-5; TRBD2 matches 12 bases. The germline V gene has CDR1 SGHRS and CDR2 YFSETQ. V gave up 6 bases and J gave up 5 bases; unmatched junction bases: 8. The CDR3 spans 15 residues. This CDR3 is CASMTSGGQGETQYF. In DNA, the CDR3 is TGCGCCAGCATGACTAGCGGGGGCCAGGGGGAGACCCAGTACTTC.

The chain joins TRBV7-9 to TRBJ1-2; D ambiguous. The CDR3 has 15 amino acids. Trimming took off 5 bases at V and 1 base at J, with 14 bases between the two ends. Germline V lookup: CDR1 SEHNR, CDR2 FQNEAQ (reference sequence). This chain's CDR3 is CASSTDIGINYGYTF. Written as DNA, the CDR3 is TGTGCCAGCAGCACAGACATCGGAATTAACTATGGCTACACCTTC.

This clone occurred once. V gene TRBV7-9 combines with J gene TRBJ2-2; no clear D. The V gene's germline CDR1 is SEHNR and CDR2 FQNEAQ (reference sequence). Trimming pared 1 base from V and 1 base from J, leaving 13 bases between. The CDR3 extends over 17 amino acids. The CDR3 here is CASSLVSVLLNTGELFF. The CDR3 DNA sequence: TGTGCCAGCAGCTTAGTTTCGGTACTCTTGAACACCGGGGAGCTGTTTTTT.

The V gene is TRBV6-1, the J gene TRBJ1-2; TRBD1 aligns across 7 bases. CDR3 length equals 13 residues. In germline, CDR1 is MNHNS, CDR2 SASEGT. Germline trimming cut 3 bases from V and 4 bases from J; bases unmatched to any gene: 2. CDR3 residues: CASSETGFYGYTF. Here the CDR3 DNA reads TGTGCCAGCAGTGAGACAGGGTTCTATGGCTACACCTTC.

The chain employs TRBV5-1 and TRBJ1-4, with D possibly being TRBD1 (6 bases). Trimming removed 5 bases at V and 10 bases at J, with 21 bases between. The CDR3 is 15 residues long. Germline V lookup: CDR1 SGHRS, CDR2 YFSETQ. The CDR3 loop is CASRTGGTGGRKLFF. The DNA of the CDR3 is TGCGCCAGCAGAACGGGGGGCACAGGTGGACGAAAACTGTTTTTT.

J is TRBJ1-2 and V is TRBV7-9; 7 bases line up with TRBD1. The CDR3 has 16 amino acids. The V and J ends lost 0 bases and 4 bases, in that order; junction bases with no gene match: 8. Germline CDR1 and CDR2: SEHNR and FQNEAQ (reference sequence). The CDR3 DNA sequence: TGTGCCAGCAGCTTAGCTCCCCAGGGGGGAATCTATGGCTACACCTTC. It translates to CASSLAPQGGIYGYTF.

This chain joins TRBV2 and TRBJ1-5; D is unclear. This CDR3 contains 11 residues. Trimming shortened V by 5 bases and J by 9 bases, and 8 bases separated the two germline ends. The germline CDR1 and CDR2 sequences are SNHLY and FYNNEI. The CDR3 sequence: CASSMGWPQHF. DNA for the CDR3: TGTGCCAGCAGTATGGGCTGGCCCCAGCATTTT. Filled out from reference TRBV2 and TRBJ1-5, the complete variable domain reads EPEVTQTPSHQVTQMGQEVILRCVPISNHLYFYWYRQILGQKVEFLVSFYNNEISEKSEIFDDQFSVERPDGSNFTLKIRSTKLEDSAMYFCASSMGWPQHFGDGTRLSIL.

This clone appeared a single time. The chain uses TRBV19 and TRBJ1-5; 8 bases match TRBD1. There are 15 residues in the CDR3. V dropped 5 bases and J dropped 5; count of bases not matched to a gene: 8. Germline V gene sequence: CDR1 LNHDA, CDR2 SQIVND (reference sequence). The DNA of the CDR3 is TGTGCCAGTAGTGGAGACAGGGGAAACGATCAGCCCCAGCATTTT. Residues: CASSGDRGNDQPQHF.